The entry below gives a single TCR beta chain sequence along with its context. Its antigen specificity is not known. Base qualities are missing; no much larger clone stands one base away. The CDR3 starts with the cysteine, ends with the phenylalanine, and has 15 residues. Only the CDR3 part of the read is kept: 45 bases, read in frame from the first base. According to the germline V gene, CDR1 reads SGHTA and CDR2 reads FQGNSA. V sheds 1 base and J sheds 4 bases, leaving 11 bases between their ends. The library was prepared using the immunoSEQ multiplex PCR assay. For most patients, genomic DNA was subjected to high-throughput TCR-beta CDR3 sequencing by Adaptive Biotechnologies. The study's processing was this. Adaptive's ImmunoSEQ software was the source of the TCR sequencing data for 15 to 20 patients, while three other patients were processed with MiXCR and VDJtools. CDR3 nucleotide sequences shared between donor and recipient were removed because the origin of such sequences could not be assigned. At least 2-fold expansion over unstimulated cells and a minimum CFSE-low frequency of 0.002% (template counts) or 0.001% (read counts) were required for clones to be classified as alloreactive. Clones were considered mappable if detected in sequenced pre-transplant spleen, lymph node, or MLR CFSE-low populations of the donor or recipient. Cumulative frequency of alloreactive clones was calculated as a percentage of all sequences weighted by copy number. TCRdb retrieved this table from immuneACCESS and kept in-frame rearrangements only. Not all clones are present; in checked studies, unresolved V genes account for under half, and no reason is known for the remainder. D and trimming come from the DNA, and the V and J calls and clone size come from that table. This sample lists 19,000 or so clones; roughly nine tenths were detected once. The ten largest clones capture about 9.4% of the sample.

The data were obtained in a study of graft-versus-host responses after intestinal transplantation (dated by TCRdb to the early 2020s). Broadly, across the study: Multivisceral, liver-intestinal, or isolated intestinal transplants were received by the recipients. Every recipient was given anti-thymocyte globulin induction, then maintenance tacrolimus and steroids for 3 to 4 years. Bulk TCR-beta CDR3 sequencing was used to track graft-versus-host and host-versus-graft alloreactive T cell clones in the graft, circulation and bone marrow after intestinal transplantation. Alloreactive clones were identified by sequencing pre-transplant mixed lymphocyte reaction products and comparing them with unstimulated pre-transplant donor and recipient T cells. The cohort enrolled approximately 24 intestinal transplant recipients, one of whom was a retransplant, and 3 patients without pretransplant specimens were excluded. Donor T cell macrochimerism was defined as a peak of at least 4% donor T cells among recipient peripheral blood mononuclear cells. Instead of going to the commercial service, samples from three later patients were sequenced in-house on an Illumina MiSeq and processed with MiXCR. General conclusions and limits of the study: Conclusions were limited by the relatively low number and heterogeneity of intestinal transplant patients. Early after transplant, peak levels of circulating GvH clones were found to be associated with declines in HvG clones. Patients with donor T cell macrochimerism had high GvH to HvG T cell clonal ratios in their allografts. GvH clones were found in recipient bone marrow, and some of the GvH clones appeared earlier in ileal mucosa or blood, which is consistent with an intestinal mucosal origin.

Blood samples were collected up to 4 times in the first month after transplant and then at least monthly when available. The rearrangement joined TRBV7-2 to TRBJ1-5; 5 matching bases give a weak D call of TRBD1. This receptor was taken from a human patient who received an intestinal transplant, so some T cells may come from the graft donor. The specimen comprised PBMCs, sampled 220 to 240 days after intestinal transplant. The sequence in DNA is TGTGCCAGCAGCTTAGTGGCGCAGGGAAATCAGCCCCAGCATTTT. Translation gives CASSLVAQGNQPQHF. Extended through the reference TRBV7-2 and TRBJ1-5 proteins, this CDR3 yields the full variable domain: GAGVSQSPSNKVTEKGKDVELRCDPISGHTALYWYRQSLGQGLEFLIYFQGNSAPDKSGLPSDRFSAERTGGSVSTLTIQRTQQEDSAVYLCASSLVAQGNQPQHFGDGTRLSIL.